This TCR beta chain came from a study of blood T cells in healthy people across ages. With a J-beta primer mix and a sample-barcoded 5' primer, a second PCR ran about 7 to 12 cycles. TCRdb analysed the 5' RACE reads with MiXCR anew, one entry per CDR3 protein. The data show around 1.7 million distinct CDR3 sequences, with 28% seen just once and over 7% held by the top ten. This clonotype has ten or more counts. The antigen remains unidentified. Regarding the study as a whole: Because sorting was not performed, PBMCs prevented conclusive naive versus antigen-experienced comparison.

CDR3 length: 15 residues. V was clipped by 5 bases and J by 4 bases, with 17 bases between them. Germline V CDR1 and CDR2: MNHEY, SMNVEV (reference sequence). The specimen sequenced was blood. The chain employs TRBV27 and TRBJ1-1; D is possibly TRBD1 (5 bases). This clonotype originated in a woman aged 25-40 years in good health. The CDR3 protein is CASSDGIGGGTEAFF. CDR3 nucleotide sequence: TGTGCCAGCAGTGATGGGATTGGGGGGGGCACTGAAGCTTTCTTT.